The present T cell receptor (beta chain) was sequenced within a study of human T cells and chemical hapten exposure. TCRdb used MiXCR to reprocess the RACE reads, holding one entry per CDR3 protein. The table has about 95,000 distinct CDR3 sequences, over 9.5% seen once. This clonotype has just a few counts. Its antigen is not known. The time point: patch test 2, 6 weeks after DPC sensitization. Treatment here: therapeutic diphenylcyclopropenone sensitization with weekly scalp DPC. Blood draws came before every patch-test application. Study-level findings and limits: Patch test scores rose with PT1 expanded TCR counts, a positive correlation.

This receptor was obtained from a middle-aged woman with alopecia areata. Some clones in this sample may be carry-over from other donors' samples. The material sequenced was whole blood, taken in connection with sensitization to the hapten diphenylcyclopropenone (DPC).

The CDR3 nucleotides read TGTGCCAGCAGCTTAGTGTCGCTGAACACCGGGGAGCTGTTTTTT. Its protein is CASSLVSLNTGELFF. The rearrangement uses TRBV7-9 and TRBJ2-2; D uncertain. Trimming shortened V by 1 base and J by 1 base, and 7 bases separated the two germline ends. This CDR3 has 15 residues. CDR1 is SEHNR, CDR2 FQNEAQ, per germline (reference sequence). Full variable domain (remainder filled in from reference TRBV7-9 and TRBJ2-2): DTGVSQNPRHKITKRGQNVTFRCDPISEHNRLYWYRQTLGQGPEFLTYFQNEAQLEKSRLLSDRFSAERPKGSFSTLEIQRTEQGDSAMYLCASSLVSLNTGELFFGEGSRLTVL.